The 18 T cell receptor beta chains given below trace back to one sample, sequenced in a study of blood T cell repertoires in COVID-19. Assay used: immunoSEQ multiplex PCR; TCRdb lists only in-frame clones, some missing. The sample includes about 100,000 clones, around four fifths of them seen just once. Sequenced sample: peripheral blood. The receptors here all came from a human donor in a cohort sampled during active COVID-19.

The CDR3 protein is CASSRTGPEAFF. The CDR3 DNA sequence: TGTGCCAGCAGTCGGACAGGGCCTGAAGCTTTCTTT. The chain couples TRBV28 to TRBJ1-1, with TRBD1 matching 8 bases. Germline values: CDR1 MDHEN, CDR2 SYDVKM. V dropped 5 bases and J dropped 6; count of bases not matched to a gene: 2. The CDR3 is 12 amino acids.

The rearrangement links TRBV29-1 to TRBJ1-2; TRBD1 might be the D (6 bases). Trimming stripped 4 bases from V and 6 bases from J, with 12 bases between. Germline V gene lookup returns CDR1 SQVTM and CDR2 ANQGSEA. The CDR3 length is 12 residues. The CDR3 nucleotides read TGCAGCGTTGCAGGGGTTCGGGATGGCTACACCTTC. It specifies CSVAGVRDGYTF.

The chain combines TRBV4-2 with TRBJ2-2; 7 nucleotides line up with TRBD2. V shed 4 bases and J 5 bases; nucleotides not matched to a gene: 10. Germline CDR1 LGHNA, CDR2 YNFKEQ. The CDR3 runs to 16 residues. CDR3 bases: TGTGCCAGCAGCCCAGCGTGGGGGGGAGGAACCGGGGAGCTGTTTTTT. As protein: CASSPAWGGGTGELFF.

This chain connects TRBV7-2 to TRBJ2-1; no firm D call. The CDR3 extends over 12 amino acids. Germline CDR1 reads SGHTA; CDR2 reads FQGNSA. Trimming took off 3 bases at V and 6 bases at J, with 6 bases between the two ends. The CDR3 sequence: CASSFQRNEQFF. The CDR3 coding sequence is TGTGCCAGCAGCTTTCAGCGCAATGAGCAGTTCTTC.

CDR3 region: CASSSGDTQYF. For the CDR3, the DNA is TGTGCCAGCTCGAGCGGAGATACGCAGTATTTT. The chain employs TRBV6-5 and TRBJ2-3, with D tentatively TRBD2 (5 bases). The length of the CDR3 is 11 residues. CDR1 is MNHEY, CDR2 SVGAGI, per germline. The V gene lost 8 bases and the J gene lost 5 bases, with 8 bases spanning the gap.

J is TRBJ2-3 and V is TRBV5-4; possibly TRBD2 for D (5 bases). Trimming left V 7 bases short and J 4 bases short, with 19 bases between. This CDR3 contains 15 residues. In germline, CDR1 is SGHNT, CDR2 YYREEE (reference sequence). CDR3 nucleotides: TGTGCCAGCCGCACTAGGGTAAATGAGGCAGATACGCAGTATTTT. The encoded protein is CASRTRVNEADTQYF.

This chain connects TRBV7-9 to TRBJ2-2; weak D call: TRBD1 (5 bases). Germline V gene sequence: CDR1 SEHNR, CDR2 FQNEAQ (reference sequence). The CDR3 totals 17 residues. The ends were cut back, 5 bases at V and 2 bases at J, with 18 bases in the middle. This CDR3 reads CASSGQSTGINTGELFF. The CDR3 nucleotides are TGTGCCAGCAGCGGACAATCGACTGGAATTAACACCGGGGAGCTGTTTTTT.

V gene TRBV6-5 combines with J gene TRBJ1-2, with unresolved D. This CDR3 region has 13 residues. Germline loops: CDR1 MNHEY, CDR2 SVGAGI. V was pared by 6 bases and J by 1 base, with 9 bases between. In DNA form, the CDR3 reads TGTGCCAGCAGGTTTCCCAGTAACTATGGCTACACCTTC. It codes for CASRFPSNYGYTF.

The rearrangement uses TRBV12-3 or TRBV12-4 and TRBJ1-1, with D tentatively TRBD1 (6 bases). The V end lost 6 bases, the J end lost 1 base, and 9 bases lay between the germline ends. The CDR3 loop spans 13 amino acids. The CDR3 sequence: CASSQGGNTEAFF. CDR3 bases: TGTGCCAGCAGCCAAGGGGGGAACACTGAAGCTTTCTTT.

The rearrangement links TRBV24-1 to TRBJ2-1, with TRBD2 identical over 12 bases. The CDR3 is 16 residues long. V was clipped by 3 bases and J by 5 bases; unmatched bases: 4. CDR1 is KGHDR and CDR2 is SFDVKD in the germline V gene. The CDR3 spells CATSDPSGRANNEQFF. The DNA for the CDR3 is TGTGCCACCAGTGATCCTAGCGGGAGGGCCAACAATGAGCAGTTCTTC.

The chain carries TRBV5-1 and TRBJ1-1; the D gene is possibly TRBD1 (5 bases). With 0 bases removed from V and 4 bases from J, the gap between germline ends came to 10 bases. CDR1 SGHRS and CDR2 YFSETQ come from the germline V gene. This CDR3 comprises 14 residues. CDR3 coding DNA: TGCGCCAGCAGCTTGGTAGGCGGGGCCACTGAAGCTTTCTTT. Translated: CASSLVGGATEAFF.

The chain joins TRBV5-1 to TRBJ1-5; 7 bases line up with TRBD1. The V gene's germline CDR1 is SGHRS and CDR2 YFSETQ. Trimming took 2 bases from V and 5 from J; bases not matched to a gene: 7. This CDR3 contains 15 residues. DNA of the CDR3: TGCGCCAGCAGCTTCCAAGGGGGCGGGTATCAGCCCCAGCATTTT. Protein product: CASSFQGGGYQPQHF.

The chain employs TRBV4-2 and TRBJ2-1; 12 bases are a match to TRBD2. V lost 4 bases to trimming and J lost 10 bases; unmatched junction nucleotides: 14. The CDR3 has 17 residues. Germline loops: CDR1 LGHNA, CDR2 YNFKEQ. DNA of the CDR3: TGTGCCAGCAGCCCCTTAGATGGGCTAGCGGGGGGGCTGGAGCAGTTCTTC. It is translated as CASSPLDGLAGGLEQFF.

The V gene is TRBV9, the J gene TRBJ2-3, with a weak D call TRBD2 (5 bases). There are 15 residues in the CDR3. CDR1 SGDLS and CDR2 YYNGEE come from the germline V gene. V was cut by 3 bases and J by 1 base, with 12 bases left in between. The CDR3 is CASSESAGGTDTQYF. As DNA, the CDR3 is TGTGCCAGCAGCGAGTCGGCGGGTGGCACAGATACGCAGTATTTT. Full variable domain (outside the CDR3, taken from reference TRBV9 and TRBJ2-3): DSGVTQTPKHLITATGQRVTLRCSPRSGDLSVYWYQQSLDQGLQFLIQYYNGEERAKGNILERFSAQQFPDLHSELNLSSLELGDSALYFCASSESAGGTDTQYFGPGTRLTVL.

This chain links TRBV3-1 (or the pseudogene TRBV3-2) with TRBJ1-5, with D uncertain. The length of the CDR3 is 17 residues. CDR1 is LGHDT and CDR2 is YNNKEL in the germline V gene (reference sequence). V lost 5 bases, J lost 3 bases, and 20 bases lay in between. CDR3 loop: CASSGDGVGEVNQPQHF. Written as DNA, the CDR3 is TGTGCCAGCAGCGGAGATGGGGTGGGAGAAGTCAATCAGCCCCAGCATTTT.

The chain employs TRBV7-8 and TRBJ1-2; TRBD1 matches 7 bases. Germline V gene sequence: CDR1 SGHVS, CDR2 FQNEAQ. The V gene end was trimmed by 5 bases and the J gene end by 4 bases; junction bases not matched to a gene: 4. The CDR3 is 13 residues long. CDR3 loop: CASSPGTAYGYTF. Here the CDR3 DNA reads TGTGCCAGCAGCCCGGGGACAGCCTATGGCTACACCTTC. Full variable domain (outside the CDR3, taken from reference TRBV7-8 and TRBJ1-2): GAGVSQSPRYKVAKRGQDVALRCDPISGHVSLFWYQQALGQGPEFLTYFQNEAQLDKSGLPSDRFFAERPEGSVSTLKIQRTQQEDSAVYLCASSPGTAYGYTFGSGTRLTVV.

The rearrangement joins TRBV21-1 to TRBJ1-6; the table gives TRBD1 as D, unverified against the DNA. TRBV21-1 is listed as a pseudogene. The CDR3 length is 15 residues. The chain's CDR3 is CASSKEAGKDSPLHF. The CDR3 DNA sequence: TGTGCCAGCAGCAAAGAAGCAGGGAAGGATTCACCCCTCCACTTT.

The chain joins TRBV5-1 to TRBJ2-3, with 8 positions matching TRBD2. The CDR3 loop spans 15 amino acids. The V gene's germline CDR1 is SGHRS and CDR2 YFSETQ. The ends lost 3 bases at V and 4 bases at J; junction bases unmatched: 7. This CDR3 reads CASSSGGGLSDTQYF. CDR3 DNA sequence: TGCGCCAGCAGCTCTGGCGGGGGGCTCTCAGATACGCAGTATTTT.